Listed below are T cell receptor beta chains from one sample, sequenced in a study of identical twins. TCRdb independently ran MiXCR on the 5' RACE reads; one entry per CDR3 protein. The table records hundreds of thousands of distinct CDR3 sequences, 21% of them present only once. This sample was shared with a second study, whose subject was T cells expressing NK-cell markers.

Material: PBMCs. These receptors all stem from a woman aged 18 to 35 in good health. CDR3s include the opening cysteine and the closing phenylalanine or tryptophan. A D gene is named only where the DNA matches it firmly.

cdr3_length v_call d_call cdr3_aa
17 TRBV6-5 TRBD1 CASSYHKGQTTVGGYTF
16 TRBV10-3 . CAISESHRRTNYGYTF
14 TRBV7-9 . CASRMVAGIETQYF
13 TRBV12-3/TRBV12-4 . CASSRQDFAGYTF
13 TRBV5-1 . CASSLGFLYEQYF
15 TRBV6-5 TRBD1 CASSYGGQGHNEQFF
14 TRBV7-9 TRBD1 CASSPDRAVGELFF
15 TRBV5-1 TRBD2 CASSGLAGGQEEQFF
14 TRBV12-3/TRBV12-4 . CASSLIVPVNSYTF
14 TRBV12-3/TRBV12-4 . CASSLGNWGQPQHF
15 TRBV7-8 . CASSWRRREVDEQFF